This is a list of T cell receptor beta chains from one sample in a study of T cell responses to AZD1222 COVID-19 vaccine. Assay used: immunoSEQ multiplex PCR; TCRdb lists only in-frame clones, some missing. The sample lists about 150,000 clones, 80% to 90% seen once, with 4.5% to 6.5% in the top ten. Here the sequenced sample was peripheral blood, taken on day 0 of AZD1222 vaccination. Receptors originate from an adult in good health. Each CDR3 is given with its conserved first and last residue. Each record gives: V gene, J gene, clone size, D gene, CDR3 DNA, CDR3 protein. The D gene is left open where the match is weak. Not every row has a clone size; where given, it reads once, few, many or a size class.

v_call: TRBV6-5; j_call: TRBJ1-1; clone_size: NA; d_call: NA; cdr3_nt: TGTGCCAGCAGTCCACAGGGTGGGGCTTTCTTT; cdr3_aa: CASSPQGGAFF
v_call: TRBV7-9; j_call: TRBJ1-6; clone_size: NA; d_call: TRBD1; cdr3_nt: TGTGCCAGCAGCAGGGGACAGTATAATTCACCCCTCCACTTT; cdr3_aa: CASSRGQYNSPLHF
v_call: TRBV18; j_call: TRBJ2-1; clone_size: NA; d_call: NA; cdr3_nt: TGTGCCAGCTCACCAGGGTACAATGAGCAGTTCTTC; cdr3_aa: CASSPGYNEQFF
v_call: TRBV10-3; j_call: TRBJ2-1; clone_size: NA; d_call: TRBD2; cdr3_nt: TGTGCCATCAGTGGCCAGCGGGAGGTTGTCGGTGAGCAGTTCTTC; cdr3_aa: CAISGQREVVGEQFF
v_call: TRBV9; j_call: TRBJ2-7; clone_size: NA; d_call: TRBD2; cdr3_nt: TGTGCCAGCAGCGTAGGACTAGCGGGAGTCGAGCAGTACTTC; cdr3_aa: CASSVGLAGVEQYF
v_call: TRBV9; j_call: TRBJ2-2; clone_size: NA; d_call: NA; cdr3_nt: TGTGCCAGCAGCGTAGTCCACGGCTTTCGAGACACCGGGGAGCTGTTTTTT; cdr3_aa: CASSVVHGFRDTGELFF
v_call: TRBV15; j_call: TRBJ1-2; clone_size: NA; d_call: NA; cdr3_nt: TGTGCCACCAGCAGAGAGGGAGGAAACTATGGCTACACCTTC; cdr3_aa: CATSREGGNYGYTF
v_call: TRBV24-1; j_call: TRBJ2-2; clone_size: NA; d_call: NA; cdr3_nt: TGTGCCACCAGTGTCAGGGAGACCGGGGAGCTGTTTTTT; cdr3_aa: CATSVRETGELFF
v_call: TRBV5-4; j_call: TRBJ1-3; clone_size: NA; d_call: NA; cdr3_nt: TGTGCCAGCAGCTTCGGGATGAACTCTGGAAACACCATATATTTT; cdr3_aa: CASSFGMNSGNTIYF
v_call: TRBV24-1; j_call: TRBJ1-5; clone_size: once; d_call: NA; cdr3_nt: TGTGCCACAAGCGACAGAAGCAATCAGCCCCAGCATTTT; cdr3_aa: CATSDRSNQPQHF
v_call: TRBV3-1/TRBV3-2; j_call: TRBJ2-1; clone_size: NA; d_call: TRBD2; cdr3_nt: TGTGCCAGCAGCCTAACCCCCACCACCAGCGGGAGGGTAGGCGAGCAGTTCTTC; cdr3_aa: CASSLTPTTSGRVGEQFF
v_call: TRBV5-1; j_call: TRBJ1-4; clone_size: NA; d_call: NA; cdr3_nt: TGCGCCAGCGGGACGGGGGAAAACGGTGAAAAACTGTTTTTT; cdr3_aa: CASGTGENGEKLFF
v_call: TRBV12-3/TRBV12-4; j_call: TRBJ1-5; clone_size: NA; d_call: NA; cdr3_nt: TGTGCCAGCACCTTCGGGCGCCAGCCCCAGCATTTT; cdr3_aa: CASTFGRQPQHF
v_call: TRBV6-1; j_call: TRBJ2-7; clone_size: NA; d_call: NA; cdr3_nt: TGTGCCAGCAGTGATTTCCTAACCAGTCTTAGCTCCTACGAGCAGTACTTC; cdr3_aa: CASSDFLTSLSSYEQYF
v_call: TRBV6-2/TRBV6-3; j_call: TRBJ1-5; clone_size: once; d_call: NA; cdr3_nt: TGTGCCAGCAGTTACTCCCGCGGCGGCTTAAGCAATCAGCCCCAGCATTTT; cdr3_aa: CASSYSRGGLSNQPQHF